The 32 T cell receptor beta chains below all came from one sample that was sequenced in a study of cytomegalovirus exposure and HLA in healthy donors. The data were produced by immunoSEQ multiplex PCR, yet TCRdb's version contains in-frame clones alone and is incomplete. The sample carries fewer than 150,000 clones, about 91% recorded once. Sequenced input: PBMCs. The receptors were sampled from a woman under 30 in good health and CMV-seropositive.

The V gene is TRBV7-9, the J gene TRBJ1-4, with 7 bases fitting TRBD1. V lost 5 bases, J lost 2 bases, and 5 bases stayed unmatched. The CDR3 sequence is 15 residues long. Per germline, CDR1 SEHNR and CDR2 FQNEAQ (reference sequence). The CDR3 DNA reads as TGTGCCAGCAGCACCTTGACAGGGACTAATGAAAAACTGTTTTTT. Translation gives CASSTLTGTNEKLFF.

CDR3 sequence reads: CASSGGTSGTNTGELFF. For the CDR3, the DNA is TGCGCCAGCAGCGGAGGGACTAGCGGCACGAACACCGGGGAGCTGTTTTTT. The J gene is TRBJ2-2, the V gene TRBV5-1; 11 nucleotides line up with TRBD2. Germline V CDR1 and CDR2: SGHRS, YFSETQ. With V trimmed by 4 bases and J by 0 bases, 5 bases remained unmatched. The CDR3 extends over 17 amino acids.

The chain employs TRBV28 and TRBJ1-1, with 9 bases identical to TRBD1. CDR3 length: 15 amino acids. Germline-derived CDR1 and CDR2 are MDHEN and SYDVKM. The junction had 7 bases not matched to a gene; V was cut back by 6 bases and J by 2 bases. The CDR3 here is CASRKGQGDNTEAFF. Here the CDR3 DNA reads TGTGCCAGCAGGAAGGGACAGGGTGATAACACTGAAGCTTTCTTT.

This chain connects TRBV6-6 to TRBJ1-1; 9 nucleotides line up with TRBD1. This CDR3 is built from 14 residues. Unmatched junction bases numbered 4, after V lost 5 bases and J lost 3 bases. Germline V CDR1 and CDR2: MNHNY, SVGAGI (reference sequence). The CDR3 protein is CASSLGQGYTEAFF. CDR3 coding DNA: TGTGCCAGCAGTCTAGGACAGGGGTACACTGAAGCTTTCTTT.

This clone was seen more than once but under ten times. This CDR3 is CASSHPFQGYGYTF. The CDR3 DNA follows: TGTGCCAGCAGCCACCCATTCCAGGGCTATGGCTACACCTTC. The chain uses TRBV14 and TRBJ1-2, with D possibly TRBD1 on 5 matching bases. There are 14 residues in the CDR3. V was clipped by 3 bases and J by 4 bases, with 12 bases between them. CDR1 and CDR2 from the germline V gene are SGHDN and FVKESK.

The chain couples TRBV27 to TRBJ1-2, with 10 positions matching TRBD1. V lost 3 bases, J lost 4 bases, and 5 bases stayed unmatched. CDR3 length: 15 amino acids. The germline gives CDR1 MNHEY, CDR2 SMNVEV (reference sequence). The CDR3 protein is CASSFPWTGGYGYTF. CDR3 coding DNA: TGTGCCAGCAGTTTCCCATGGACAGGGGGCTATGGCTACACCTTC.

The chain employs TRBV7-3 and TRBJ2-3; 7 nucleotides match TRBD2. The CDR3 is 15 amino acids. V was pared by 3 bases and J by 2 bases, with 5 bases of the junction left unmatched. Germline loops: CDR1 SGHTA, CDR2 FQGTGA. This CDR3 is CASSFTGGDTDTQYF. For the CDR3, the DNA is TGTGCCAGCAGCTTTACGGGGGGAGACACAGATACGCAGTATTTT.

The chain employs TRBV10-2 and TRBJ2-1, with D possibly matching TRBD1 (5 bases). The germline V gene has CDR1 WSHSY and CDR2 SAAADI. Deletions cut 8 bases from V and 5 bases from J, with 16 bases between. There are 14 residues in the CDR3. In nucleotides, the CDR3 is TGCGCCAGCGGTCGGAAGGGGCCTAACAATGAGCAGTTCTTC. Translated, it gives CASGRKGPNNEQFF.

This chain uses TRBV30 with TRBJ1-6, with 8 bases that match TRBD1. V dropped 3 bases and J dropped 2; count of bases not matched to a gene: 3. This CDR3 has 15 amino acids. Germline V gene data show CDR1 as GTSNPN and CDR2 as SVGIG (reference sequence). The CDR3 DNA follows: TGTGCCTGGAGGGGGGGACAGGCCTATAATTCACCCCTCCACTTT. It specifies CAWRGGQAYNSPLHF.

The rearrangement uses TRBV5-1 and TRBJ1-2; D perhaps matches TRBD1 (6 bases). The V end was cut by 4 bases, the J end by 7 bases, with 17 bases between. Per the germline V gene, CDR1 is SGHRS and CDR2 is YFSETQ. The CDR3 runs 14 residues. This chain's CDR3 is CASSPSAGRGGYTF. In DNA form, the CDR3 reads TGCGCCAGCAGCCCCTCGGCCGGCAGGGGTGGCTACACCTTC.

This clone appeared a few times. V is TRBV5-1 and J is TRBJ1-2, with TRBD1 as a possible D gene (5 bases). V shed 1 base and J shed 6 bases, with 10 bases lying between them. Per the germline V gene, CDR1 is SGHRS and CDR2 is YFSETQ. This CDR3 comprises 13 residues. CDR3 in amino acids: CASSLRQGHGYTF. The CDR3 coding sequence is TGCGCCAGCAGCTTGAGGCAGGGTCATGGCTACACCTTC.

The V gene is TRBV7-2, the J gene TRBJ1-1; 11 bases line up with TRBD1. Germline V gives CDR1 SGHTA, CDR2 FQGNSA. V shed 5 bases, J shed 1 base, and the junction held 6 bases outside the gene matches. This CDR3 is built from 16 residues. CDR3 sequence: CASSPRTGGRNTEAFF. The CDR3, as DNA: TGTGCCAGCAGCCCGAGGACAGGGGGCAGGAACACTGAAGCTTTCTTT.

This chain links TRBV10-3 with TRBJ2-4, with 8 bases fitting TRBD1. The germline CDR1 and CDR2 sequences are ENHRY and SYGVKD. The CDR3 covers 14 residues. V shed 6 bases and J 6 bases; nucleotides not matched to a gene: 7. The CDR3 loop reads CAIRASGGGNIQYF. The CDR3 bases are TGTGCCATCAGGGCCTCAGGGGGCGGAAACATTCAGTACTTC.

CDR3: CASSGLRGDGYTF. The CDR3 bases are TGTGCCAGCAGTGGGTTACGGGGGGATGGCTACACCTTC. J is TRBJ1-2 and V is TRBV2, with a tentative D call TRBD1 (5 bases). Germline assignment: CDR1 SNHLY and CDR2 FYNNEI. The CDR3 spans 13 residues. Trimming removed 4 bases at V and 6 bases at J, with 12 bases between.

The chain employs TRBV12-5 and TRBJ2-7; TRBD1 matches at 8 bases. Germline CDR1 reads LGHNT; CDR2 reads FRNRAP. This CDR3 region has 18 residues. The junction had 19 bases not matched to a gene; V was cut back by 3 bases and J by 6 bases. DNA of the CDR3: TGTGCTAGTGGTTTCCCCCTAGACCGGGACAGGCACCCACTCGAGCAGTACTTC. Translating gives CASGFPLDRDRHPLEQYF.

The chain combines TRBV11-3 with TRBJ2-1; the match to TRBD2 covers 8 bases. Germline CDR1 and CDR2: SGHNT and YENEEA. The junction had 11 bases not matched to a gene; V was cut back by 3 bases and J by 7 bases. The CDR3 is 16 amino acids. In DNA, the CDR3 is TGTGCCAGCAGCTTCGGTGGGACGGGGGGGAGGAATGAGCAGTTCTTC. This gives the protein CASSFGGTGGRNEQFF.

The rearrangement joins TRBV6-6 to TRBJ1-1; D is unresolved. The CDR3 consists of 13 residues. CDR1 and CDR2 from the germline V gene are MNHNY and SVGAGI (reference sequence). V lost 6 bases and J 3 bases, leaving 11 bases between the germline ends. The CDR3 DNA reads TGTGCCAGCAGACCCCGCGGAGACACTGAAGCTTTCTTT. Amino acids: CASRPRGDTEAFF.

The chain links TRBV9 to TRBJ2-2, with a possible D match to TRBD2 (7 bases). The ends were cut back, 4 bases at V and 8 bases at J, with 21 bases in the middle. From germline, CDR1 is SGDLS and CDR2 YYNGEE. There are 16 residues in the CDR3. The CDR3 here is CASSTSGGLATGELFF. The CDR3 DNA reads as TGTGCCAGCAGCACCTCCGGGGGGCTAGCAACGGGGGAGCTGTTTTTT.

The chain combines TRBV4-1 with TRBJ1-6; D remains unclear. The CDR3 is made up of 13 amino acids. V was trimmed by 5 bases and J by 9 bases, leaving 11 bases between them. The germline V gene encodes CDR1 MGHRA and CDR2 YSYEKL. The CDR3 DNA reads as TGCGCCAGCAGCGGAGAAGGAATTTCACCCCTCCACTTT. Protein: CASSGEGISPLHF.

The chain employs TRBV14 and TRBJ1-1; no reliable D call. Per the germline V gene, CDR1 is SGHDN and CDR2 is FVKESK. The CDR3 runs to 15 residues. Between the trimmed V and J ends, which lost 4 bases and 1 base, there was a span of 13 bases. CDR3 protein: CASSLLEVPNTEAFF. In nucleotides, the CDR3 is TGTGCCAGCAGCCTGCTCGAGGTCCCGAACACTGAAGCTTTCTTT.

V is TRBV6-5 and J is TRBJ1-3, with TRBD1 identical over 8 bases. Germline assignment: CDR1 MNHEY and CDR2 SVGAGI. The length of the CDR3 is 14 residues. The ends lost 5 bases at V and 6 bases at J; junction bases unmatched: 6. In DNA form, the CDR3 reads TGTGCCAGCAGTCCCCGGACAGGGAAAAACACCATATATTTT. Its protein is CASSPRTGKNTIYF.

The chain is built from TRBV5-1 and TRBJ1-5, with 7 bases matching TRBD1. With 9 bases clipped from V and 7 bases from J, the junction kept 25 bases outside the gene matches. CDR1 SGHRS and CDR2 YFSETQ come from the germline V gene. The CDR3 totals 18 residues. The CDR3 loop reads CATASPDRDPSIRQPQHF. For the CDR3, the DNA is TGCGCCACCGCATCACCCGACAGGGACCCCAGCATAAGGCAGCCCCAGCATTTT.

This clone was counted only a few times. This chain uses TRBV10-3 with TRBJ1-2, with 7 bases aligning to TRBD1. Per the germline V gene, CDR1 is ENHRY and CDR2 is SYGVKD. The CDR3 is 15 amino acids. Trimming took 2 bases from V and 4 from J; bases not matched to a gene: 7. The CDR3 sequence is CAISEKGATTYGYTF. Written as DNA, the CDR3 is TGTGCCATCAGTGAGAAGGGGGCTACCACCTATGGCTACACCTTC.

Only a few counts were recorded for this clone. The CDR3 protein is CASSIGTGGTGELFF. Here the CDR3 DNA reads TGTGCCAGTAGTATCGGGACAGGGGGGACCGGGGAGCTGTTTTTT. The chain has TRBV19 and TRBJ2-2; TRBD1 matches 11 bases. The CDR3 length is 15 residues. The V gene's germline CDR1 is LNHDA and CDR2 SQIVND (reference sequence). V was clipped by 3 bases and J by 5 bases; unmatched bases: 2.

This chain links TRBV7-9 with TRBJ2-2; 8 positions agree with TRBD1. Losses at the gene ends were 4 bases for V and 4 bases for J; bases not matched to a gene: 2. CDR3 length: 14 amino acids. Per the germline V gene, CDR1 is SEHNR and CDR2 is FQNEAQ (reference sequence). The CDR3 sequence is CASSSQGGTGELFF. In nucleotides, the CDR3 is TGTGCCAGCAGCTCACAGGGGGGCACCGGGGAGCTGTTTTTT.

The V gene is TRBV7-3, the J gene TRBJ2-1; D possibly corresponds to TRBD2 (5 bases). The CDR3 runs to 14 residues. From germline, CDR1 is SGHTA and CDR2 FQGTGA. Trimming left V 8 bases short and J 5 bases short, with 16 bases between. The CDR3 is CASALGGGNNEQFF. The DNA for the CDR3 is TGTGCCAGCGCACTCGGAGGTGGCAACAATGAGCAGTTCTTC.

The chain employs TRBV5-8 and TRBJ1-4; D not certain. The CDR3 extends over 14 amino acids. Trimming stripped 1 base from V and 8 bases from J, with 12 bases between. The germline CDR1 and CDR2 sequences are SGHTS and YDEGEE. The CDR3 loop reads CASSLWRVGEKLFF. The CDR3, as DNA: TGTGCCAGCAGCTTGTGGAGGGTGGGAGAAAAACTGTTTTTT.

Concerning this clone itself: The sample has other DNA sequences that encode this CDR3 too. Written as DNA, the CDR3 is TGTGCCAGCAGCCGACAGGGTAATGGCTACACCTTC. Translated: CASSRQGNGYTF. J is TRBJ1-2 and V is TRBV6-5, with TRBD1 matching 7 bases. This CDR3 has 12 amino acids. Germline-derived CDR1 and CDR2 are MNHEY and SVGAGI. V lost 6 bases to trimming and J lost 6 bases; unmatched junction nucleotides: 4.

The gene calls are TRBV11-3 and TRBJ1-1; D uncertain. Trimming removed 1 base at V and 5 bases at J, with 8 bases between. The germline CDR1 and CDR2 sequences are SGHNT and YENEEA. This CDR3 has 13 amino acids. CDR3 protein: CASSLGTTTEAFF. In DNA, the CDR3 is TGTGCCAGCAGCTTAGGAACAACAACTGAAGCTTTCTTT.

The rearrangement links TRBV6-1 to TRBJ1-5; D is possibly TRBD1 (5 bases). The CDR3 has 15 amino acids. Germline CDR1 MNHNS, CDR2 SASEGT. Trimming stripped 6 bases from V and 0 bases from J, with 12 bases between. CDR3 DNA: TGTGCCAGCAGGGACAATAGTTTTAGCAATCAGCCCCAGCATTTT. This encodes CASRDNSFSNQPQHF.

This chain links TRBV5-1 with TRBJ2-7; D may be TRBD2 (6 bases). The CDR3 extends over 16 amino acids. The V end lost 4 bases, the J end lost 0 bases, and 17 bases lay between the germline ends. Looked up from germline, CDR1 is SGHRS and CDR2 is YFSETQ. The CDR3 nucleotides are TGCGCCAGCAGCCCGGGGCCGGAGGGAGCCTCCTACGAGCAGTACTTC. It translates to CASSPGPEGASYEQYF.

The chain links TRBV27 to TRBJ2-1, with TRBD2 identical over 10 bases. CDR1 MNHEY and CDR2 SMNVEV come from the germline V gene (reference sequence). The J segment lost 6 bases and the V segment lost 4 bases, leaving 9 bases of the junction unmatched. This CDR3 contains 16 residues. The CDR3 protein is CASSWLAGENSNEQFF. In DNA, the CDR3 is TGTGCCAGCAGTTGGCTAGCGGGAGAAAATAGCAATGAGCAGTTCTTC.